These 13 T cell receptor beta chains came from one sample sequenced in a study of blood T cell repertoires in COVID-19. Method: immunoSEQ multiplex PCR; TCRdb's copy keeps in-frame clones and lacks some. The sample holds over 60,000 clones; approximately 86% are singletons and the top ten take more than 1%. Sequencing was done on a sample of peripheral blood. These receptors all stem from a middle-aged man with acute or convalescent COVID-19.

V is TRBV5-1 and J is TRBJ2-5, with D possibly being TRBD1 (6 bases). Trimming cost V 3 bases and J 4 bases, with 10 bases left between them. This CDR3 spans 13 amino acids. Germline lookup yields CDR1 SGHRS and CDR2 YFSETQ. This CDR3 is CASSYRAPETQYF. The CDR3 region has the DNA TGCGCCAGCAGCTACAGGGCCCCAGAGACCCAGTACTTC.

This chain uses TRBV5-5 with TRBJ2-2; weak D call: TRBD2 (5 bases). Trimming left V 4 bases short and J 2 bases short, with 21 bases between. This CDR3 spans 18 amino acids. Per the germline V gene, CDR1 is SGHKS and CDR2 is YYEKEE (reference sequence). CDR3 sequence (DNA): TGTGCCAGCAGCACCGGACCGGTAACCCCGGGAAACACCGGGGAGCTGTTTTTT. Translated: CASSTGPVTPGNTGELFF. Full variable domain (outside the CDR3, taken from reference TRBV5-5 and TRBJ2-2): DAGVTQSPTHLIKTRGQQVTLRCSPISGHKSVSWYQQVLGQGPQFIFQYYEKEERGRGNFPDRFSARQFPNYSSELNVNALLLGDSALYLCASSTGPVTPGNTGELFFGEGSRLTVL.

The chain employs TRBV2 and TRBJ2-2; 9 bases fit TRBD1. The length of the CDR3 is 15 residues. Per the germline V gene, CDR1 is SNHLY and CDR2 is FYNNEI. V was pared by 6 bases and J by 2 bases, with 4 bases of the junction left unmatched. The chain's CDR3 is CASRRTGANTGELFF. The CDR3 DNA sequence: TGTGCCAGCAGAAGGACAGGGGCTAACACCGGGGAGCTGTTTTTT.

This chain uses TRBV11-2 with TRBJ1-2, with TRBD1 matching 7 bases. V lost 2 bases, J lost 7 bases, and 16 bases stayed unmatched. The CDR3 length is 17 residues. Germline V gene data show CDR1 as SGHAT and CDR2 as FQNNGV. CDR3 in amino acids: CASSLNRIQGGGSGYTF. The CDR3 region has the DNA TGTGCCAGCAGCTTAAATCGCATTCAGGGGGGTGGGAGTGGCTACACCTTC.

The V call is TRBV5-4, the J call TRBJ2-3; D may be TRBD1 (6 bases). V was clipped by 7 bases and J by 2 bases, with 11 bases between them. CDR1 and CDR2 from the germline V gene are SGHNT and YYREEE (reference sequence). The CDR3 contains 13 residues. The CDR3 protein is CASGEGVTDTQYF. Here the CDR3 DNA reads TGTGCCAGCGGCGAGGGGGTCACAGATACGCAGTATTTT.

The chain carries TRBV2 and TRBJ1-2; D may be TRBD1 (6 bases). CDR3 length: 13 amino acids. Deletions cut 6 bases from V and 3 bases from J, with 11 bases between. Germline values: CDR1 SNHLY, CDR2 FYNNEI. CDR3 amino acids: CASSTQGDYGYTF. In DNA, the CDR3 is TGTGCCAGCAGCACACAGGGAGACTATGGCTACACCTTC. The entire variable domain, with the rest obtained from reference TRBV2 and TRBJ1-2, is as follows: EPEVTQTPSHQVTQMGQEVILRCVPISNHLYFYWYRQILGQKVEFLVSFYNNEISEKSEIFDDQFSVERPDGSNFTLKIRSTKLEDSAMYFCASSTQGDYGYTFGSGTRLTVV.

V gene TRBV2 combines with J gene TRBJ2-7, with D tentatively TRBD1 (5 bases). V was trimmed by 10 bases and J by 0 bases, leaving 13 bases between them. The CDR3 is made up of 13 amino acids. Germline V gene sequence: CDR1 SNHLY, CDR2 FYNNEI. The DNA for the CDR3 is TGTGCCATTCAATGGGGCAGCTCCTACGAGCAGTACTTC. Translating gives CAIQWGSSYEQYF.

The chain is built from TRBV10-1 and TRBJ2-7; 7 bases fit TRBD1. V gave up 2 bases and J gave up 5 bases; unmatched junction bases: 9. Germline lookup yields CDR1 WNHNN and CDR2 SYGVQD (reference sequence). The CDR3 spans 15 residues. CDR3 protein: CASSESGQAPDEQYF. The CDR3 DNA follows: TGCGCCAGCAGTGAGAGTGGACAGGCCCCCGACGAGCAGTACTTC.

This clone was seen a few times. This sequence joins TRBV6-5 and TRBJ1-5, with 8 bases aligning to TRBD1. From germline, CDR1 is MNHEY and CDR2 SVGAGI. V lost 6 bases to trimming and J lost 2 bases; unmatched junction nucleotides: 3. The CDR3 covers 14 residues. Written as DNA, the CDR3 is TGTGCCAGCAGACCGACAGGGGGCAATCAGCCCCAGCATTTT. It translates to CASRPTGGNQPQHF.

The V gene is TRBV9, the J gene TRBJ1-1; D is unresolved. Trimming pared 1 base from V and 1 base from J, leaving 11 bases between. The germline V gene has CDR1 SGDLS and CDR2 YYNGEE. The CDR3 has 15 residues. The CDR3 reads CASSVSGRQNTEAFF. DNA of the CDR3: TGTGCCAGCAGCGTATCCGGCAGGCAGAACACTGAAGCTTTCTTT.

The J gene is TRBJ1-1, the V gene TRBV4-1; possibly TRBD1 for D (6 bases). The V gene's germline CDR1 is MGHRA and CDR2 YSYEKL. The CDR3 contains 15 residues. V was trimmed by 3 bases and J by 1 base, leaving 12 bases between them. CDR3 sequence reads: CASSQGDRSNTEAFF. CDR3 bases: TGCGCCAGCAGCCAGGGTGACAGGTCGAACACTGAAGCTTTCTTT.

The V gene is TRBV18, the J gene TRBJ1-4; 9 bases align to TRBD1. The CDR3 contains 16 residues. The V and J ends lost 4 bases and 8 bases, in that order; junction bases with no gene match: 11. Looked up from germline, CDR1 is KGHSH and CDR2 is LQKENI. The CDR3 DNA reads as TGTGCCAGCTCACTCCAACTACAGGGGGCACGAGAAAAACTGTTTTTT. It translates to CASSLQLQGAREKLFF. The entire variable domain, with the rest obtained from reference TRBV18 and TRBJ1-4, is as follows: NAGVMQNPRHLVRRRGQEARLRCSPMKGHSHVYWYRQLPEEGLKFMVYLQKENIIDESGMPKERFSAEFPKEGPSILRIQQVVRGDSAAYFCASSLQLQGAREKLFFGSGTQLSVL.

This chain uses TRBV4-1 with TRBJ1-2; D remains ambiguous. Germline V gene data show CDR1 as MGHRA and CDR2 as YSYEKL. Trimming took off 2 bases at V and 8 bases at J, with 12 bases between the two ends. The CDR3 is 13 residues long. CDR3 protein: CASSQLAGSGYTF. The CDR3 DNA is TGCGCCAGCAGCCAACTCGCCGGGAGCGGCTACACCTTC.